Shown below are 18 T cell receptor beta chains from a single sample sequenced in a study of PD-1 blockade in mismatch repair-deficient tumors (dated by TCRdb to about 2017). Libraries came from the immunoSEQ multiplex PCR assay. This is the immuneACCESS table as TCRdb keeps it, with only in-frame sequences that have V and J called. A part of the clones is gone; compared with another copy, unresolved V genes explain less than half, and the rest is unexplained. Within this sample are some 19,000 clones, with approximately 80% of them counted one time only. Jointly, the top ten make up 1.4% of the sample. The sample consisted of PBMCs, taken 52 weeks after starting pembrolizumab. The receptors stem from an adult with mismatch repair-deficient cancer.

The chain has TRBV5-4 and TRBJ2-3; 8 bases are a match to TRBD2. CDR1 and CDR2 (germline): SGHNT, YYREEE (reference sequence). The CDR3 has 16 residues. Trimming at V came to 2 bases and at J to 0 bases, leaving 5 bases not matched to a gene. CDR3 sequence (DNA): TGTGCCAGCAGCTTCCAAGCGGGAGTAAGCACAGATACGCAGTATTTT. Protein sequence: CASSFQAGVSTDTQYF.

The CDR3 DNA is TGTGCCAGCAGCTCTCAGGCCAGTATGGAAAACATTCAGTACTTC. Translating gives CASSSQASMENIQYF. The rearrangement joins TRBV5-4 to TRBJ2-4; D is unclear. This CDR3 has 15 residues. Trimming took off 3 bases at V and 5 bases at J, with 15 bases between the two ends. Per the germline V gene, CDR1 is SGHNT and CDR2 is YYREEE (reference sequence).

This rearrangement joins TRBV9 to TRBJ1-5, with a weak D call TRBD1 (5 bases). This CDR3 contains 13 residues. The germline V gene encodes CDR1 SGDLS and CDR2 YYNGEE. The V end lost 3 bases, the J end lost 7 bases, and 11 bases lay between the germline ends. The CDR3 DNA reads as TGTGCCAGCAGCGGCCCAGGGAACCAGCCCCAGCATTTT. Translating it yields CASSGPGNQPQHF.

The chain employs TRBV28 and TRBJ1-1; D possibly corresponds to TRBD1 (6 bases). Germline V gene sequence: CDR1 MDHEN, CDR2 SYDVKM. The CDR3 length is 18 residues. V lost 5 bases to trimming and J lost 5 bases, with 27 bases between them. CDR3 amino acids: CASSPRGTRKGGGTEAFF. Written as DNA, the CDR3 is TGTGCCAGCAGTCCAAGAGGAACACGGAAGGGAGGGGGAACTGAAGCTTTCTTT.

The chain links TRBV7-8 to TRBJ2-3; D possibly corresponds to TRBD2 (6 bases). The germline V gene encodes CDR1 SGHVS and CDR2 FQNEAQ. The CDR3 is 14 residues long. V dropped 3 bases and J dropped 7 bases, with 14 bases sitting between them. The CDR3 nucleotides are TGTGCCAGCAGCTTTCGGGGGAGCATGAATACGCAGTATTTT. Amino acid sequence: CASSFRGSMNTQYF. Based on the CDR3 plus reference TRBV7-8 and TRBJ2-3, the full variable domain is GAGVSQSPRYKVAKRGQDVALRCDPISGHVSLFWYQQALGQGPEFLTYFQNEAQLDKSGLPSDRFFAERPEGSVSTLKIQRTQQEDSAVYLCASSFRGSMNTQYFGPGTRLTVL.

This sequence joins TRBV4-2 and TRBJ2-3; D is perhaps TRBD2 (5 bases). CDR1 is LGHNA and CDR2 is YNFKEQ in the germline V gene. This CDR3 spans 16 amino acids. Trimming took off 6 bases at V and 0 bases at J, with 16 bases between the two ends. The CDR3 DNA reads TGTGCCAGCAGGAAAGGGTCCGGGGTAAGCACAGATACGCAGTATTTT. This gives the protein CASRKGSGVSTDTQYF.

The chain links TRBV21-1 to TRBJ1-2; the listed D gene, TRBD1, was not tested against the DNA. TRBV21-1 is a pseudogene. The CDR3 runs 14 residues. CDR3 sequence (DNA): TGTGCCAGCAGCAAAGGAAACAGGGACGGAGAGTACACCTTC. This sequence encodes CASSKGNRDGEYTF.

The gene calls are TRBV28 and TRBJ1-5; 9 positions match TRBD1. Per germline, CDR1 MDHEN and CDR2 SYDVKM. V lost 5 bases, J lost 7 bases, and 3 bases stayed unmatched. This CDR3 spans 13 amino acids. CDR3 coding DNA: TGTGCCAGCAGTGGACAGGGGTACCAGCCCCAGCATTTT. Amino acids: CASSGQGYQPQHF. The full variable domain, in which reference TRBV28 and TRBJ1-5 provide the parts outside the CDR3, is DVKVTQSSRYLVKRTGEKVFLECVQDMDHENMFWYRQDPGLGLRLIYFSYDVKMKEKGDIPEGYSVSREKKERFSLILESASTNQTSMYLCASSGQGYQPQHFGDGTRLSIL.

The chain carries TRBV28 and TRBJ2-4, with 9 nucleotides matching TRBD1. J was trimmed by 9 bases and V by 4 bases; bases with no gene match: 7. Looked up from germline, CDR1 is MDHEN and CDR2 is SYDVKM. The CDR3 is 14 amino acids. CDR3 residues: CASSSGTGRGIQYF. CDR3 sequence (DNA): TGTGCCAGCAGTTCCGGGACAGGGAGAGGCATTCAGTACTTC.

In this sample, this clone turned up once. This chain links TRBV6-5 with TRBJ2-1; D perhaps matches TRBD2 (7 bases). This CDR3 is built from 15 residues. The germline CDR1 and CDR2 sequences are MNHEY and SVGAGI. With 6 bases removed from V and 8 bases from J, the gap between germline ends came to 20 bases. The CDR3 loop reads CASSHRGEGRDEQFF. CDR3 nucleotide sequence: TGTGCCAGCAGCCATAGGGGGGAGGGCCGGGATGAGCAGTTCTTC.

The chain is built from TRBV11-3 and TRBJ2-3; TRBD1 agrees at 9 bases. Germline V CDR1 and CDR2: SGHNT, YENEEA. V lost 5 bases and J lost 7; bases outside the gene matches: 13. CDR3 length: 16 residues. CDR3 in amino acids: CASSALTGGRRYTQYF. Written as DNA, the CDR3 is TGTGCCAGCAGCGCCCTGACAGGGGGGAGGAGGTATACGCAGTATTTT.

In DNA, the CDR3 is TGCGCCAGCAGTGAGTACAGGGCCTATGGCTACACCTTC. Translating gives CASSEYRAYGYTF. The chain uses TRBV10-2 and TRBJ1-2, with D perhaps matching TRBD1 (6 bases). Germline V CDR1 and CDR2: WSHSY, SAAADI. V lost 1 base and J lost 4, with 7 bases in between. The CDR3 loop spans 13 amino acids.

The chain uses TRBV15 and TRBJ1-1; D unresolved. CDR3 length: 17 amino acids. V lost 2 bases and J lost 4, with 20 bases in between. The germline CDR1 and CDR2 sequences are LNHNV and YYDKDF (reference sequence). The CDR3 DNA reads as TGTGCCACCAGCAGAATGCAGCCTATTTTGACACCCACTGAAGCTTTCTTT. Amino acid sequence: CATSRMQPILTPTEAFF.

This chain joins TRBV7-9 and TRBJ2-7, with a tentative D call TRBD1 (6 bases). The CDR3 is 14 residues long. Germline CDR1 is SEHNR and CDR2 is FQNEAQ (reference sequence). V dropped 6 bases and J dropped 0 bases, with 12 bases sitting between them. In DNA, the CDR3 is TGTGCCAGCAGTCCAACAGGGTACTCCTACGAGCAGTACTTC. Translating gives CASSPTGYSYEQYF.

J is TRBJ2-4 and V is TRBV2, with TRBD1 matching over 8 bases. This CDR3 region has 12 residues. V shed 7 bases, J shed 9 bases, and the junction held 5 bases outside the gene matches. The germline V gene encodes CDR1 SNHLY and CDR2 FYNNEI. As DNA, the CDR3 is TGTGCCAGCACGGACAGGGACGCCATTCAGTACTTC. Its translation: CASTDRDAIQYF.

This chain links TRBV7-2 with TRBJ2-7, with 7 bases fitting TRBD2. The J segment lost 4 bases and the V segment lost 6 bases, leaving 15 bases of the junction unmatched. This CDR3 is built from 16 residues. Germline CDR1 and CDR2: SGHTA and FQGNSA. In DNA form, the CDR3 reads TGTGCCAGCAGTAGCTGGGAGGCGGGGGACGGTTACGAGCAGTACTTC. Its protein product is CASSSWEAGDGYEQYF.

The rearrangement joins TRBV11-1 to TRBJ1-2; D possibly corresponds to TRBD1 (6 bases). The V gene lost 3 bases and the J gene lost 0 bases, with 20 bases spanning the gap. Germline V gene sequence: CDR1 SGHAT, CDR2 FQDESV (reference sequence). The CDR3 is 18 amino acids. CDR3 protein: CASSLGLGQFESNYGYTF. The CDR3 region has the DNA TGTGCCAGCAGCTTGGGACTAGGACAGTTCGAATCTAACTATGGCTACACCTTC.

V usage is TRBV28 and J usage is TRBJ1-5; 9 positions agree with TRBD1. The CDR3 covers 15 residues. The V gene end was trimmed by 5 bases and the J gene end by 3 bases; junction bases not matched to a gene: 5. From germline, CDR1 is MDHEN and CDR2 SYDVKM. The CDR3 reads CASSPTGGINQPQHF. Written as DNA, the CDR3 is TGTGCCAGCAGTCCGACAGGGGGGATCAATCAGCCCCAGCATTTT.